The table lists the clone carrying this T cell receptor (beta chain) with many counts. The authors obtained PBMCs from about 9.5 ml of fresh peripheral blood. The source material, RNA transcripts, was used to amplify TCR beta CDR3 regions. HTBI primers were the set used in a first-round RT-PCR of the TCR CDR3. One entry per CDR3 protein results from TCRdb running MiXCR on the multiplex PCR reads. The sample lists 500,000 to 550,000 distinct CDR3 sequences, less than 25% occurring once. The entry originates in a study of T cells in Graves' hyperthyroidism and ophthalmopathy. The sequenced sample consisted of blood. The receptor was isolated from a man between 18 and 35 years old with Graves' hyperthyroidism.

CDR3 loop: CASSADRDRGPLYEQYF. The CDR3 nucleotides read TGTGCCAGCAGTGCAGATCGGGACAGGGGTCCTCTCTACGAGCAGTACTTC. This chain links TRBV25-1 with TRBJ2-7; the match to TRBD1 covers 10 bases. The J segment lost 3 bases and the V segment lost 4 bases, leaving 12 bases of the junction unmatched. The CDR3 loop spans 17 amino acids. Looked up from germline, CDR1 is MGHDK and CDR2 is SYGVNS.